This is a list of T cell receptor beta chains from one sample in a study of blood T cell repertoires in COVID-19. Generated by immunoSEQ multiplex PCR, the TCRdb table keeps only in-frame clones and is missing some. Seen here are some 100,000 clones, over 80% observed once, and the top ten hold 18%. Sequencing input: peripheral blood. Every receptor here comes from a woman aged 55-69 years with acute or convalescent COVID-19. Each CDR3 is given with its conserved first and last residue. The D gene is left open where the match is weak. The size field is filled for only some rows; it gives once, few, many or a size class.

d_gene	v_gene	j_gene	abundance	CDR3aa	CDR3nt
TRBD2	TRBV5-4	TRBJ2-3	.	CASSYGGKSTDTQYF	TGTGCCAGCAGCTACGGGGGGAAGAGCACAGATACGCAGTATTTT
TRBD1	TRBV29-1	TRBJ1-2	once	CSVPGQGAYGYTF	TGCAGCGTTCCCGGACAGGGGGCCTATGGCTACACCTTC
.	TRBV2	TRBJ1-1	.	CASSEGGLNTEAFF	TGTGCCAGCAGTGAGGGAGGGTTGAACACTGAAGCTTTCTTT
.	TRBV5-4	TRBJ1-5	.	CASRSDQPQHF	TGTGCCAGCAGGTCTGATCAGCCCCAGCATTTT
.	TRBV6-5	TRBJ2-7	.	CASSTGSYEQYF	TGTGCCAGCTCTACGGGCTCCTACGAGCAGTACTTC
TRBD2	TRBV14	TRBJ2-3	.	CASSQSGGQTDTQYF	TGTGCCAGCAGCCAAAGCGGGGGGCAGACAGATACGCAGTATTTT
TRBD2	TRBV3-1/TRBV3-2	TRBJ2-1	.	CASSQRGREIQFF	TGTGCCAGCAGCCAACGAGGGAGGGAAATACAGTTCTTC
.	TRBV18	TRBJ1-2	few	CASSPPSGNYGYTF	TGTGCCAGCTCACCACCGTCAGGAAACTATGGCTACACCTTC
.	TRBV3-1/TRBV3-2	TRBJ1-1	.	CASSQATGKAFF	TGTGCCAGCAGCCAGGCGACGGGTAAAGCTTTCTTT
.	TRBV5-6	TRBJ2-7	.	CASSSSSYEQYF	TGTGCCAGCAGCTCGAGTTCCTACGAGCAGTACTTC
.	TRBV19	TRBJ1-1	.	CASSRGVTLNTEAFF	TGTGCCAGTAGTAGGGGGGTGACATTGAACACTGAAGCTTTCTTT
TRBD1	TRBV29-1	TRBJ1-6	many	CSVRQGPSSPLHF	TGCAGCGTTCGACAGGGGCCTTCATCGCCCCTCCACTTT